These 27 T cell receptor beta chains came from one sample sequenced in a study of blood T cell repertoires in COVID-19. Repertoires were generated with immunoSEQ multiplex PCR, while TCRdb's copy carries only in-frame clones and drops some. The sample shows fewer than 120,000 clones, 75% to 85% of them seen only once. The sample taken for sequencing was peripheral blood. The receptors originated from a woman between 55 and 75 years old with acute or convalescent COVID-19.

This chain connects TRBV19 to TRBJ2-2, with TRBD2 identical over 11 bases. V trimming: 10 bases; J trimming: 5 bases; junction bases outside the gene matches: 15. The CDR3 totals 17 residues. CDR1 and CDR2 from the germline V gene are LNHDA and SQIVND (reference sequence). CDR3 DNA sequence: TGTGCCATCGGGGTTACTAGCGGGGGTTCAAAAACCGGGGAGCTGTTTTTT. Encoded protein: CAIGVTSGGSKTGELFF. Based on the CDR3 plus reference TRBV19 and TRBJ2-2, the full variable domain is DGGITQSPKYLFRKEGQNVTLSCEQNLNHDAMYWYRQDPGQGLRLIYYSQIVNDFQKGDIAEGYSVSREKKESFPLTVTSAQKNPTAFYLCAIGVTSGGSKTGELFFGEGSRLTVL.

The chain has TRBV4-3 and TRBJ1-1; 7 nucleotides align to TRBD1. Germline V lookup: CDR1 LGHNA, CDR2 YSLEER. Trimming at V came to 0 bases and at J to 3 bases, leaving 7 bases not matched to a gene. The CDR3 consists of 16 residues. CDR3 nucleotides: TGCGCCAGCAGCCAAGATCCTAGGGGGCAGGACACTGAAGCTTTCTTT. Amino acids: CASSQDPRGQDTEAFF.

The chain is built from TRBV10-3 and TRBJ1-4; D is uncertain. Per germline, CDR1 ENHRY and CDR2 SYGVKD. V was shortened by 3 bases and J by 8 bases, with 4 bases between the two germline ends. The CDR3 covers 11 residues. The CDR3 protein is CAISDQEKLFF. The CDR3 DNA reads TGTGCCATCAGTGATCAGGAAAAACTGTTTTTT.

In nucleotides, the CDR3 is TGCGCCAGCAGCAGGGAAACAGGGGTGCGTGAAGCTTTCTTT. Its protein product is CASSRETGVREAFF. The rearrangement links TRBV5-1 to TRBJ1-1; 7 bases are a match to TRBD1. Germline-derived CDR1 and CDR2 are SGHRS and YFSETQ. Germline trimming cut 4 bases from V and 7 bases from J; bases unmatched to any gene: 10. This CDR3 is built from 14 residues.

The V and J genes are TRBV11-2 and TRBJ1-6, with D perhaps TRBD1 (5 bases). The V gene's germline CDR1 is SGHAT and CDR2 FQNNGV. Trimming removed 10 bases from V and 0 bases from J, with 25 bases in between. The CDR3 consists of 19 residues. CDR3 bases: TGTGCCATCACGCCCGGCGGGGCCCCTCCTTTCTCCTATAATTCACCCCTCCACTTT. This gives the protein CAITPGGAPPFSYNSPLHF. Using reference TRBV11-2 and TRBJ1-6 for the parts outside the CDR3, the full variable domain is EAGVAQSPRYKIIEKRQSVAFWCNPISGHATLYWYQQILGQGPKLLIQFQNNGVVDDSQLPKDRFSAERLKGVDSTLKIQPAKLEDSAVYLCAITPGGAPPFSYNSPLHFGNGTRLTVT.

This chain uses TRBV9 with TRBJ1-1; 7 positions match TRBD1. The V gene end was trimmed by 3 bases and the J gene end by 5 bases; junction bases not matched to a gene: 10. The CDR3 length is 15 residues. CDR1 is SGDLS, CDR2 YYNGEE, per germline. This CDR3 is CASSAFDRVGTEAFF. CDR3 nucleotide sequence: TGTGCCAGCAGCGCGTTCGACAGGGTGGGGACTGAAGCTTTCTTT. The full variable domain, completed using reference TRBV9 and TRBJ1-1, is DSGVTQTPKHLITATGQRVTLRCSPRSGDLSVYWYQQSLDQGLQFLIQYYNGEERAKGNILERFSAQQFPDLHSELNLSSLELGDSALYFCASSAFDRVGTEAFFGQGTRLTVV.

The chain combines TRBV7-9 with TRBJ2-3; weak D call: TRBD2 (6 bases). Per germline, CDR1 SEHNR and CDR2 FQNEAQ (reference sequence). The CDR3 length is 13 residues. The V gene lost 6 bases and the J gene lost 3 bases, with 10 bases spanning the gap. The CDR3, as DNA: TGTGCCAGCAGGGACGGGGGAACAGATACGCAGTATTTT. Its protein product is CASRDGGTDTQYF.

This clone has only a few counts. The genes are TRBV6-1 and TRBJ2-7; weak D call: TRBD2 (5 bases). The germline CDR1 and CDR2 sequences are MNHNS and SASEGT. Trimming stripped 2 bases from V and 7 bases from J, with 12 bases between. The CDR3 runs 13 residues. This chain's CDR3 is CASSERIRGEQYF. DNA of the CDR3: TGTGCCAGCAGTGAACGTATTCGGGGAGAGCAGTACTTC.

The rearrangement joins TRBV12-3 or TRBV12-4 to TRBJ2-7; 9 positions match TRBD1. The CDR3 length is 12 residues. J gave up 11 bases and V 6 bases, and 8 bases lay outside the gene matches. The CDR3 reads CASSFNRGRKYF. DNA of the CDR3: TGTGCCAGCAGCTTTAACAGGGGGCGAAAGTACTTC.

The chain joins TRBV2 to TRBJ2-7; 7 positions agree with TRBD2. With 8 bases clipped from V and 5 bases from J, the junction kept 15 bases outside the gene matches. Germline CDR1 SNHLY, CDR2 FYNNEI. This CDR3 is built from 15 residues. This CDR3 reads CASSKENGGGNEQYF. The DNA for the CDR3 is TGTGCCAGCTCAAAGGAGAATGGGGGGGGGAACGAGCAGTACTTC.

The chain couples TRBV7-3 to TRBJ1-1; 9 bases line up with TRBD1. Trimming at V came to 4 bases and at J to 2 bases, leaving 2 bases not matched to a gene. Germline CDR1 reads SGHTA; CDR2 reads FQGTGA. The CDR3 runs to 14 residues. The chain's CDR3 is CASSWTGVNTEAFF. Written as DNA, the CDR3 is TGTGCCAGCAGCTGGACAGGGGTTAACACTGAAGCTTTCTTT.

Only one count was recorded for this clone. The chain recombines TRBV7-2 with TRBJ2-7; 7 bases align to TRBD2. V was clipped by 1 base and J by 3 bases; unmatched bases: 12. CDR1 SGHTA and CDR2 FQGNSA come from the germline V gene. The CDR3 has 17 amino acids. The CDR3 reads CASSLEASVAGYYEQYF. In nucleotides, the CDR3 is TGTGCCAGCAGCTTAGAGGCGTCAGTAGCGGGTTACTACGAGCAGTACTTC.

V and J are TRBV3-1 (or the pseudogene TRBV3-2) and TRBJ2-7; D is possibly TRBD2 (6 bases). The CDR3 sequence is 14 residues long. V lost 4 bases to trimming and J lost 3 bases, with 13 bases between them. From germline, CDR1 is LGHDT and CDR2 YNNKEL (reference sequence). The CDR3 here is CASSPAGLNYEQYF. The CDR3 coding sequence is TGTGCCAGCAGCCCGGCGGGACTTAACTACGAGCAGTACTTC.

The chain carries TRBV29-1 and TRBJ1-1; no firm D call. Trimming took off 4 bases at V and 1 base at J, with 7 bases between the two ends. Germline V gives CDR1 SQVTM, CDR2 ANQGSEA. CDR3 length equals 12 residues. The CDR3 protein is CSVGGKNTEAFF. The DNA of the CDR3 is TGCAGCGTTGGAGGGAAGAACACTGAAGCTTTCTTT. Using reference TRBV29-1 and TRBJ1-1 for the parts outside the CDR3, the full variable domain is SAVISQKPSRDICQRGTSLTIQCQVDSQVTMMFWYRQQPGQSLTLIATANQGSEATYESGFVIDKFPISRPNLTFSTLTVSNMSPEDSSIYLCSVGGKNTEAFFGQGTRLTVV.

The chain links TRBV5-6 to TRBJ1-2; D might be TRBD1 (6 bases). The CDR3 covers 14 residues. Germline V CDR1 and CDR2: SGHDT, YYEEEE. V lost 3 bases and J 8 bases, leaving 17 bases between the germline ends. In DNA form, the CDR3 reads TGTGCCAGCAGCTGGTATCGGACAGCCTTGGGCTACACCTTC. It codes for CASSWYRTALGYTF.

This chain uses TRBV28 with TRBJ2-3; D is perhaps TRBD2 (5 bases). This CDR3 spans 15 amino acids. Germline assignment: CDR1 MDHEN and CDR2 SYDVKM. The V end lost 7 bases, the J end lost 0 bases, and 14 bases lay between the germline ends. CDR3 protein: CASTSARGSTDTQYF. CDR3 DNA sequence: TGTGCCAGCACTTCGGCTAGAGGGAGCACAGATACGCAGTATTTT.

This clone was picked up one time. This chain links TRBV24-1 with TRBJ2-1, with 10 bases lining up with TRBD2. Germline V lookup: CDR1 KGHDR, CDR2 SFDVKD. The CDR3 loop spans 16 amino acids. The junction had 4 bases not matched to a gene; V was cut back by 1 base and J by 5 bases. The DNA of the CDR3 is TGTGCCACCAGTGATTTTACCAGCGGGGGGGACAATGAGCAGTTCTTC. It yields the protein CATSDFTSGGDNEQFF.

This chain joins TRBV19 and TRBJ1-6; the match to TRBD1 covers 7 bases. Germline V gives CDR1 LNHDA, CDR2 SQIVND (reference sequence). This CDR3 spans 11 amino acids. Trimming at V came to 1 base and at J to 19 bases, leaving 4 bases not matched to a gene. The CDR3 coding sequence is TGTGCCAGTAGTATAGGAGGGACAGTTCACTTT. Its protein product is CASSIGGTVHF.

The table lists this clone with a count of one. The rearrangement links TRBV5-8 to TRBJ1-2; D remains unclear. From germline, CDR1 is SGHTS and CDR2 YDEGEE. V lost 1 base and J lost 8, with 12 bases in between. The CDR3 sequence is 13 residues long. The CDR3 here is CASSLRGITGYTF. CDR3 DNA sequence: TGTGCCAGCAGCTTGAGAGGGATCACGGGCTACACCTTC.

This clone was observed many times. The V call is TRBV4-3, the J call TRBJ1-1; D not resolved. This CDR3 is built from 13 residues. The V and J ends lost 0 bases and 4 bases respectively, with 6 bases between them. Germline CDR1 LGHNA, CDR2 YSLEER. The CDR3 protein is CASSQDSGTEAFF. CDR3 bases: TGCGCCAGCAGCCAAGATTCGGGCACTGAAGCTTTCTTT.

The chain carries TRBV9 and TRBJ2-3; 7 bases are shared with TRBD1. Germline values: CDR1 SGDLS, CDR2 YYNGEE. The ends lost 4 bases at V and 3 bases at J; junction bases unmatched: 8. CDR3 size: 15 residues. CDR3 nucleotide sequence: TGTGCCAGCAGCCGACAGGGAGACCCTACAGATACGCAGTATTTT. It codes for CASSRQGDPTDTQYF.

The chain couples TRBV20-1 to TRBJ1-2, with 8 bases lining up with TRBD1. V lost 3 bases and J lost 4; bases outside the gene matches: 10. The CDR3 is 15 residues long. In germline, CDR1 is DFQATT, CDR2 SNEGSKA (reference sequence). The CDR3 sequence is CSASHRGGIGYGYTF. The CDR3 nucleotides read TGCAGTGCTAGTCACAGGGGGGGGATAGGCTATGGCTACACCTTC.

The chain joins TRBV9 to TRBJ1-1; unclear D gene. The CDR3 length is 11 residues. CDR1 is SGDLS and CDR2 is YYNGEE in the germline V gene. Deletions cut 4 bases from V and 3 bases from J, with 4 bases between. The CDR3 nucleotides are TGTGCCAGCAGCCGGTACACTGAAGCTTTCTTT. Encoded protein: CASSRYTEAFF.

This clone was observed once. V gene TRBV2 combines with J gene TRBJ2-3; a weak D match, TRBD2 (5 bases). Trimming stripped 6 bases from V and 4 bases from J, with 14 bases between. This CDR3 spans 14 amino acids. Germline CDR1 reads SNHLY; CDR2 reads FYNNEI. The CDR3 nucleotides are TGTGCCAGCAGCATCTCAACGAGGGCAGATACGCAGTATTTT. This encodes CASSISTRADTQYF.

This clone was seen a handful of times. The chain couples TRBV11-3 to TRBJ2-7; D might be TRBD2 (6 bases). CDR1 SGHNT and CDR2 YENEEA come from the germline V gene. CDR3 length equals 15 residues. V dropped 2 bases and J dropped 1 base, with 12 bases sitting between them. CDR3 sequence: CASSLRRELSYEQYF. The CDR3 DNA reads TGTGCCAGCAGCTTACGGAGGGAGCTTTCCTACGAGCAGTACTTC.

The chain recombines TRBV7-2 with TRBJ2-7, with unresolved D. The CDR3 covers 12 residues. Germline V lookup: CDR1 SGHTA, CDR2 FQGNSA. The V and J ends lost 5 bases and 7 bases respectively, with 12 bases between them. The CDR3 region is CASSGPSREQYF. Written as DNA, the CDR3 is TGTGCCAGCAGCGGCCCGTCGAGGGAGCAGTACTTC.

The rearrangement joins TRBV30 to TRBJ1-1; D possibly corresponds to TRBD1 (5 bases). Trimming shortened V by 4 bases and J by 3 bases, and 12 bases separated the two germline ends. Germline loops: CDR1 GTSNPN, CDR2 SVGIG (reference sequence). The CDR3 totals 13 residues. CDR3 in amino acids: CAWTDSPYTEAFF. CDR3 DNA: TGTGCCTGGACTGACAGTCCTTACACTGAAGCTTTCTTT.